These 9 T cell receptor beta chains were sequenced from one sample in a study of sequential checkpoint blockade in melanoma. Sample treatment: randomized to nivolumab then ipilimumab (arm A) or the reverse (arm B). Using immunoSEQ multiplex PCR, the repertoire was profiled, and TCRdb retains in-frame clones only, with some absent. Counted here are about 1,500 clones, around 63% occurring once; the ten biggest clones make up approximately 18%. The source material was CD8+ T cells sorted from blood (inferred from file names), sampled from a patient given nivolumab and ipilimumab in sequence. The receptor set was obtained from a human patient with melanoma. Some clones in this sample may be carry-over from other donors' samples.

The chain employs TRBV10-3 and TRBJ2-1; 11 bases are shared with TRBD2. Germline V gene lookup returns CDR1 ENHRY and CDR2 SYGVKD. This CDR3 contains 15 residues. V trimming: 6 bases; J trimming: 5 bases; junction bases outside the gene matches: 6. This chain's CDR3 is CAIRLAGAAHNEQFF. The CDR3 DNA reads TGTGCCATCAGACTAGCGGGGGCCGCCCACAATGAGCAGTTCTTC.

This rearrangement joins TRBV7-6 to TRBJ2-5, with 14 bases matching TRBD2. The length of the CDR3 is 15 residues. Unmatched junction bases numbered 4, after V lost 6 bases and J lost 4 bases. CDR1 and CDR2 from the germline V gene are SGHVS and FNYEAQ. The CDR3 spells CASRLTSGGAETQYF. The CDR3, as DNA: TGTGCCAGCAGATTGACTAGCGGGGGGGCAGAGACCCAGTACTTC.

By frequency in the sample, this clone is large. V usage is TRBV7-2 and J usage is TRBJ2-1; 15 bases line up with TRBD2. Germline V gene sequence: CDR1 SGHTA, CDR2 FQGNSA. CDR3 length: 15 residues. V lost 4 bases to trimming and J lost 7 bases; unmatched junction nucleotides: 2. The CDR3 nucleotides read TGTGCCAGCAGCTCTGGACTAGCGGGGGGGAATGAGCAGTTCTTC. Encoded protein: CASSSGLAGGNEQFF.

The chain has TRBV30 and TRBJ1-2, with 10 bases aligning to TRBD1. Per the germline V gene, CDR1 is GTSNPN and CDR2 is SVGIG (reference sequence). The CDR3 runs 13 residues. V trimming: 2 bases; J trimming: 7 bases; junction bases outside the gene matches: 4. The CDR3 protein is CAWSSGTGAGYTF. CDR3 DNA sequence: TGTGCCTGGAGTTCCGGGACAGGGGCTGGCTACACCTTC.

The V gene is TRBV28, the J gene TRBJ2-7; D perhaps matches TRBD2 (6 bases). V was clipped by 3 bases and J by 3 bases, with 9 bases between them. Germline assignment: CDR1 MDHEN and CDR2 SYDVKM. There are 13 residues in the CDR3. The CDR3 DNA reads TGTGCCAGCAGTTTCGGGAGTAGCTACGAGCAGTACTTC. Protein product: CASSFGSSYEQYF.

The rearrangement uses TRBV7-6 and TRBJ1-6, with TRBD1 as a possible D gene (6 bases). The CDR3 extends over 15 amino acids. The germline gives CDR1 SGHVS, CDR2 FNYEAQ. Between the trimmed V and J ends, which lost 5 bases and 8 bases, there was a span of 16 bases. The CDR3 coding sequence is TGTGCCAGCAGCGAGGTGGGCAGGGGAGATTCACCCCTCCACTTT. Translation gives CASSEVGRGDSPLHF.

This chain connects TRBV18 to TRBJ2-1, with 9 bases fitting TRBD1. The CDR3 consists of 19 residues. The trim removed 1 base at V and 2 bases at J, leaving 12 bases unmatched. Germline assignment: CDR1 KGHSH and CDR2 LQKENI. The CDR3 protein is CASSPLPLPGQGPYNEQFF. In DNA, the CDR3 is TGTGCCAGCTCACCACTCCCTCTCCCGGGACAGGGACCCTACAATGAGCAGTTCTTC.

This chain connects TRBV30 to TRBJ1-6; D is undetermined. CDR1 is GTSNPN and CDR2 is SVGIG in the germline V gene (reference sequence). The CDR3 totals 12 residues. V gave up 2 bases and J gave up 7 bases, with 6 bases separating them. The CDR3 region has the DNA TGTGCCTGGAGTAATCTGAATTCACCCCTCCACTTT. Its translation: CAWSNLNSPLHF.

The chain links TRBV29-1 to TRBJ2-5; D is unresolved. The V and J ends lost 4 bases and 3 bases respectively, with 9 bases between them. CDR3 size: 12 residues. Germline-derived CDR1 and CDR2 are SQVTM and ANQGSEA. CDR3 region: CSVVSVKETQYF. DNA for the CDR3: TGCAGCGTTGTTTCAGTGAAAGAGACCCAGTACTTC.